Here is one T cell receptor (beta chain) with its context. The repertoire was sequenced with immunoSEQ multiplex PCR; TCRdb's copy has only in-frame clones and lacks some. Among about 370,000 clones, 75% to 90% were seen once, and the ten largest hold roughly 1%. CDR1 and CDR2 from the germline V gene are MNHEY and SMNVEV (reference sequence). The V segment lost 6 bases and the J segment 7 bases; nucleotides outside the gene matches: 9. This CDR3 spans 15 amino acids. Participants, about 18 to 90 years old, spanned fewer than 30 US areas. This specimen belongs to a study of blood T cell repertoires in COVID-19.

The TCR was taken from a man aged 18 to 29 who had recovered from COVID-19. V and J are TRBV27 and TRBJ1-6, with TRBD1 matching over 7 bases. The specimen sequenced was PBMCs or T cells enriched from blood (not recorded which). CDR3 protein: CASSGIGTENSPLHF. The CDR3 DNA is TGTGCCAGCAGCGGGATCGGGACAGAAAATTCACCCCTCCACTTT.